This TCR beta chain stems from a study of cytomegalovirus exposure and HLA in healthy donors. Study information: Clustering assigned 81% of the 350 to 450 genotyped donors to the Caucasian-associated ancestry cluster. Overall study results and limits: A few V segments could not be told apart, such as TRBV6-2 and TRBV6-3, and were left out. Reports state that TCR beta sequences accurately predicted most subjects' HLA-A and HLA-B alleles. TCR beta sequences numbering 15,000 to 20,000 were associated with HLA alleles at 0.05 false discovery rate in a later analysis.

PCR involved 60 Vbeta and 13 Jbeta primers. Profiling relied on immunoSEQ multiplex PCR, and the TCRdb table lists in-frame clones only, not all of them. The table counts tens of thousands of clones; about 2% lies in the top ten. Germline-derived CDR1 and CDR2 are SGHTA and FQGNSA. V lost 2 bases and J 3 bases, leaving 10 bases between the germline ends. This CDR3 spans 14 amino acids. Turning to this clone: Its antigen is unidentified.

The origin of this receptor is a female donor in good health and CMV-seronegative. Input material: PBMCs. The chain couples TRBV7-2 to TRBJ1-2, with a tentative D call TRBD1 (5 bases). The CDR3 region has the DNA TGTGCCAGCAGCTTACCGGGGGTCGACTATGGCTACACCTTC. It codes for CASSLPGVDYGYTF.